Below are 9 T cell receptor beta chains sequenced from a single sample in a study of molecular identifiers for immune sequencing clone quantification. TCRdb re-derived calls from the PCR reads in MiXCR, one entry per CDR3 protein. The sample consists of hundreds of thousands of distinct CDR3 sequences, around 25% of them appearing once. The sample consisted of naive CD8+ T cells from blood, with Jurkat cell RNA spiked in. Stated subset: FACS-sorted CD8+CD4-CCR7+CD45RA+ naive T cells. These receptors all come from a human donor in good health. Some libraries in this study had Jurkat cell RNA spiked in.

The sample holds a few counts of this clonotype. This chain uses TRBV25-1 with TRBJ1-1; 8 bases match TRBD1. J was trimmed by 3 bases and V by 1 base; bases with no gene match: 7. Looked up from germline, CDR1 is MGHDK and CDR2 is SYGVNS. There are 16 residues in the CDR3. DNA of the CDR3: TGTGCCAGCAGTGAATCCAGGGGGCGATTGGACACTGAAGCTTTCTTT. Translated: CASSESRGRLDTEAFF.

This clonotype turned up a few times. The chain joins TRBV20-1 to TRBJ2-7, with a tentative D call TRBD1 (6 bases). The CDR3 sequence is 14 residues long. V lost 3 bases, J lost 2 bases, and 14 bases lay in between. Germline V gene lookup returns CDR1 DFQATT and CDR2 SNEGSKA (reference sequence). CDR3 residues: CSASWGRNPYEQYF. The CDR3 DNA sequence: TGCAGTGCTAGTTGGGGGCGAAACCCCTACGAGCAGTACTTC.

V and J are TRBV4-3 and TRBJ2-7, with 11 positions matching TRBD2. CDR1 and CDR2 from the germline V gene are LGHNA and YSLEER. V shed 4 bases, J shed 2 bases, and the junction held 4 bases outside the gene matches. CDR3 length equals 15 residues. This CDR3 is CASSPGTSGPYEQYF. The CDR3 region has the DNA TGCGCCAGCAGCCCCGGGACTAGCGGACCCTACGAGCAGTACTTC.

This clonotype was found many times. J is TRBJ2-2 and V is TRBV28; tentative D call: TRBD2 (6 bases). The CDR3 consists of 17 residues. The V gene's germline CDR1 is MDHEN and CDR2 SYDVKM. Trimming took 6 bases from V and 1 from J, leaving 18 bases between them. The CDR3 DNA is TGTGCCAGCAGGTTGGGGGGTCCGATCTTGAACACCGGGGAGCTGTTTTTT. It encodes CASRLGGPILNTGELFF.

This chain joins TRBV7-9 and TRBJ2-7; D is unclear. Germline CDR1 SEHNR, CDR2 FQNEAQ (reference sequence). This CDR3 contains 15 residues. The V end lost 6 bases, the J end lost 3 bases, and 18 bases lay between the germline ends. Here the CDR3 reads CASSLIPRKNYEQYF. Here the CDR3 DNA reads TGTGCCAGCAGTTTAATCCCCAGGAAGAACTACGAGCAGTACTTC.

Many counts were recorded for this clonotype. The J gene is TRBJ2-3, the V gene TRBV7-9; 8 nucleotides align to TRBD2. The CDR3 loop spans 14 amino acids. V lost 2 bases, J lost 5 bases, and 3 bases stayed unmatched. Germline values: CDR1 SEHNR, CDR2 FQNEAQ (reference sequence). As DNA, the CDR3 is TGTGCCAGCAGCTTAAGCCTAGCGGGAGATACGCAGTATTTT. This codes for CASSLSLAGDTQYF.

This clonotype came up a few times. Germline and junction disagree at one end, which may indicate a read error. Written as DNA, the CDR3 is TGCAGCTTTGAGAGTAGCTATGGCTACACCTTC. Amino acids: CSFESSYGYTF. V usage is TRBV29-1 and J usage is TRBJ1-2, with D unclear. This CDR3 contains 11 residues. Looked up from germline, CDR1 is SQVTM and CDR2 is ANQGSEA.

This clonotype came up a few times. The chain couples TRBV7-9 to TRBJ1-1; the D gene is possibly TRBD1 (6 bases). The CDR3 contains 16 residues. V dropped 3 bases and J dropped 3 bases, with 17 bases sitting between them. Germline CDR1 is SEHNR and CDR2 is FQNEAQ (reference sequence). The DNA of the CDR3 is TGTGCCAGCAGCTTCCCACTAGGCACAGGGTACACTGAAGCTTTCTTT. It is translated as CASSFPLGTGYTEAFF.

This clonotype occurred a few times. V is TRBV4-1 and J is TRBJ2-1; 9 bases line up with TRBD2. This CDR3 region has 16 residues. The germline CDR1 and CDR2 sequences are MGHRA and YSYEKL. The ends lost 4 bases at V and 7 bases at J; junction bases unmatched: 11. CDR3 DNA: TGCGCCAGCAGCCGCATAGCGGGAGCCCAAAGGAATGAGCAGTTCTTC. Amino acids: CASSRIAGAQRNEQFF.